The subject of this entry is one TCR beta chain. The data stem from a study of beta chain features in type 1 diabetes. cDNA synthesis used the whole RNA isolate, giving expressed TCRB sequences. Assay used: immunoSEQ multiplex PCR; TCRdb lists only in-frame clones, some missing. The sample carries about 300,000 clones, roughly 8% recorded once. Germline assignment: CDR1 MDHEN and CDR2 SYDVKM. The J segment lost 4 bases and the V segment lost 3 bases, leaving 9 bases of the junction unmatched. CDR3 length: 17 amino acids. This chain links TRBV28 with TRBJ2-1; 10 bases map to TRBD1. This TCR was sampled from a woman younger than 35 in good health. Sequencing was done on a sample of central memory CD4+ T cells from blood. In nucleotides, the CDR3 is TGTGCCAGCAGTTTCTATACTTGGACAGGGGGGTACAATGAGCAGTTCTTC. Its translation is CASSFYTWTGGYNEQFF.